The 5 T cell receptor beta chains given below trace back to one sample, sequenced in a study of shared clonotypes between healthy human individuals. This table comes from immunoSEQ multiplex PCR, and its TCRdb copy is limited to in-frame clones, with some not included. This table holds millions of clones, roughly 96% found once. The sample was naive CD4+ T cells sorted from blood. Subset here: CD45RA+ positively selected. These receptors all stem from a man aged 18 to 30 in good health.

V is TRBV30 and J is TRBJ1-5; tentative D call: TRBD1 (6 bases). CDR1 is GTSNPN and CDR2 is SVGIG in the germline V gene (reference sequence). V gave up 0 bases and J gave up 12 bases, with 12 bases separating them. The CDR3 is 12 amino acids. The CDR3 sequence: CAWSVEGGYQHF. CDR3 coding DNA: TGTGCCTGGAGTGTAGAGGGGGGCTACCAGCATTTT.

The chain uses TRBV19 and TRBJ1-6, with TRBD1 as a possible D gene (6 bases). This CDR3 is built from 15 residues. Trimming pared 11 bases from V and 9 bases from J, leaving 23 bases between. Germline V gene lookup returns CDR1 LNHDA and CDR2 SQIVND (reference sequence). The CDR3, as DNA: TGTGCCCCGCGGCGGGCAAAAGGGGGTGGTTCACCCCTCCACTTT. As protein: CAPRRAKGGGSPLHF.

This chain links TRBV29-1 with TRBJ2-2; 12 nucleotides match TRBD2. Germline V gene lookup returns CDR1 SQVTM and CDR2 ANQGSEA. This CDR3 region has 15 residues. The V and J ends lost 2 bases and 7 bases, in that order; junction bases with no gene match: 5. CDR3 nucleotides: TGCAGCGTTGAACTAGCGGGAGGGGTGGACGGGGAGCTGTTTTTT. It is translated as CSVELAGGVDGELFF.

The chain uses TRBV6-6 and TRBJ1-3, with TRBD1 matching 10 bases. Trimming took 5 bases from V and 2 from J; bases not matched to a gene: 3. Germline V lookup: CDR1 MNHNY, CDR2 SVGAGI (reference sequence). The CDR3 has 15 residues. CDR3 amino acids: CASSQDRGAGNTIYF. The CDR3, as DNA: TGTGCCAGCAGTCAGGACAGGGGGGCTGGAAACACCATATATTTT.

To note about this clone: The same CDR3 can be traced to other DNA sequences in this sample. V and J are TRBV6-1 and TRBJ2-7; the D is unclear. Trimming cost V 6 bases and J 3 bases, with 6 bases left between them. Germline assignment: CDR1 MNHNS and CDR2 SASEGT. There are 11 residues in the CDR3. The CDR3 nucleotides read TGTGCCAGCAGGCGCAGCTACGAGCAGTACTTC. It translates to CASRRSYEQYF.